Following are 13 T cell receptor beta chains from one sample sequenced in a study of blood T cell repertoires in COVID-19. Assay used: immunoSEQ multiplex PCR; TCRdb lists only in-frame clones, some missing. The table has approximately 300,000 clones, about nine tenths seen once. The sample consisted of peripheral blood. The receptors here all came from a woman aged 40 to 50 with acute or convalescent COVID-19.

V and J are TRBV7-8 and TRBJ1-2; D is unclear. The CDR3 consists of 16 residues. The V gene lost 5 bases and the J gene lost 8 bases, with 24 bases spanning the gap. Germline lookup yields CDR1 SGHVS and CDR2 FQNEAQ. The CDR3 spells CASSHPPRLVRRGYTF. The CDR3 DNA follows: TGTGCCAGCAGCCATCCCCCCAGGCTAGTCAGGAGGGGCTACACCTTC.

This clone was picked up a small number of times. Other DNA sequences within the sample encode an identical CDR3. The chain is built from TRBV6-5 and TRBJ1-2, with TRBD1 matching 7 bases. V dropped 7 bases and J dropped 6; count of bases not matched to a gene: 11. The germline V gene encodes CDR1 MNHEY and CDR2 SVGAGI. The CDR3 totals 14 residues. The CDR3 nucleotides are TGTGCCAGCACCCCCTCGACAGGGAGGAATGGCTACACCTTC. It is translated as CASTPSTGRNGYTF.

This chain connects TRBV9 to TRBJ1-4; 8 positions match TRBD1. V dropped 3 bases and J dropped 10; count of bases not matched to a gene: 8. This CDR3 spans 14 amino acids. CDR1 and CDR2 from the germline V gene are SGDLS and YYNGEE. The DNA of the CDR3 is TGTGCCAGCAGCGAAGGACAGGGTGTTGGAAAACTGTTTTTT. Protein product: CASSEGQGVGKLFF. Looking up the rest from reference TRBV9 and TRBJ1-4 gives the full variable domain: DSGVTQTPKHLITATGQRVTLRCSPRSGDLSVYWYQQSLDQGLQFLIQYYNGEERAKGNILERFSAQQFPDLHSELNLSSLELGDSALYFCASSEGQGVGKLFFGSGTQLSVL.

The gene calls are TRBV7-8 and TRBJ1-2, with D possibly matching TRBD1 (6 bases). The CDR3 has 17 amino acids. CDR1 and CDR2 (germline): SGHVS, FQNEAQ. V lost 5 bases to trimming and J lost 0 bases, with 19 bases between them. The chain's CDR3 is CASSVTGSLLSNYGYTF. CDR3 nucleotides: TGTGCCAGCAGCGTTACAGGGTCACTACTCTCTAACTATGGCTACACCTTC.

The chain couples TRBV25-1 to TRBJ1-2; weak D call: TRBD1 (6 bases). The CDR3 runs 14 residues. Trimming shortened V by 1 base and J by 4 bases, and 10 bases separated the two germline ends. CDR1 is MGHDK, CDR2 SYGVNS, per germline. CDR3 sequence: CASSESGGSYGYTF. In DNA, the CDR3 is TGTGCCAGCAGTGAATCTGGGGGCTCCTATGGCTACACCTTC.

The chain employs TRBV29-1 and TRBJ1-1; D remains ambiguous. V lost 8 bases and J lost 0, with 13 bases in between. Germline V gives CDR1 SQVTM, CDR2 ANQGSEA. The CDR3 sequence is 13 residues long. CDR3 loop: CSIPPGLNTEAFF. The CDR3 DNA reads as TGCAGCATCCCCCCTGGCTTGAACACTGAAGCTTTCTTT.

CDR3 coding DNA: TGTGCCGCGCAAGGACAGGGGATCACTGAAGCTTTCTTT. Its protein is CAAQGQGITEAFF. The V gene is TRBV19, the J gene TRBJ1-1, with 9 bases identical to TRBD1. There are 13 residues in the CDR3. V gave up 11 bases and J gave up 4 bases; unmatched junction bases: 8. In germline, CDR1 is LNHDA, CDR2 SQIVND (reference sequence).

The gene calls are TRBV25-1 and TRBJ1-1; tentatively, D is TRBD1 (6 bases). Germline V gene sequence: CDR1 MGHDK, CDR2 SYGVNS. V lost 3 bases, J lost 3 bases, and 14 bases lay in between. The CDR3 covers 15 residues. CDR3 protein: CASSEPGTRDTEAFF. DNA for the CDR3: TGTGCCAGCAGTGAGCCCGGGACACGGGACACTGAAGCTTTCTTT.

V gene TRBV6-6 combines with J gene TRBJ1-4, with TRBD1 as a possible D gene (6 bases). Germline CDR1 and CDR2: MNHNY and SVGAGI (reference sequence). V lost 5 bases, J lost 7 bases, and 20 bases lay in between. The CDR3 sequence is 16 residues long. CDR3 in DNA: TGTGCCAGCAGTCTCACGTGGGGGGGCTCAAGTGAAAAACTGTTTTTT. Translated, it gives CASSLTWGGSSEKLFF.

This clone came up once. The V and J genes are TRBV18 and TRBJ2-1; 7 bases match TRBD1. The CDR3 has 16 residues. Germline loops: CDR1 KGHSH, CDR2 LQKENI. After removal of 2 bases from V and 5 bases from J, the junction contained 9 bases not matched to a gene. The CDR3 protein is CASSPGLGQANNEQFF. CDR3 in DNA: TGTGCCAGCTCACCAGGTTTAGGACAGGCCAACAATGAGCAGTTCTTC.

This clone was observed a few times. This rearrangement joins TRBV7-8 to TRBJ1-2, with D perhaps matching TRBD1 (5 bases). The V end lost 4 bases, the J end lost 2 bases, and 14 bases lay between the germline ends. The CDR3 covers 15 residues. Germline CDR1 SGHVS, CDR2 FQNEAQ. The CDR3 sequence is CASSSTRVPNYGYTF. The CDR3 DNA sequence: TGTGCCAGCAGCTCGACCAGGGTTCCGAACTATGGCTACACCTTC.

The rearrangement links TRBV27 to TRBJ1-2; possibly TRBD1 for D (6 bases). V lost 3 bases and J 2 bases, leaving 10 bases between the germline ends. There are 14 residues in the CDR3. The germline gives CDR1 MNHEY, CDR2 SMNVEV (reference sequence). This chain's CDR3 is CASSLAGANYGYTF. The CDR3 nucleotides read TGTGCCAGCAGTTTGGCAGGGGCGAACTATGGCTACACCTTC.

This chain uses TRBV18 with TRBJ2-3; D is unresolved. With 6 bases removed from V and 0 bases from J, the gap between germline ends came to 10 bases. The germline CDR1 and CDR2 sequences are KGHSH and LQKENI. The CDR3 is 14 amino acids. DNA for the CDR3: TGTGCCAGCTCTCCGGTTCCTAGCACAGATACGCAGTATTTT. It specifies CASSPVPSTDTQYF.